The rows below give T cell receptor beta chains drawn from one sample of a study of blood T cell repertoires in COVID-19. Profiled with immunoSEQ multiplex PCR; TCRdb holds only in-frame clones, not every one. The sample records a few hundred thousand clones, roughly nine tenths being singletons. Sequenced sample: PBMCs or T cells enriched from blood (not recorded which). The receptor source for this set is a young woman in a cohort exposed to, infected with or recovered from COVID-19 (not recorded which). Each CDR3 is given with its conserved first and last residue. Each record gives: clone size, D gene, J gene, V gene, CDR3 protein, CDR3 DNA. A D gene is named only where the DNA matches it firmly. A clone size is listed for some rows: how often the clone was seen (once, few, many), or a class if it is expanded.

abundance: -; d_gene: TRBD1; j_gene: TRBJ2-1; v_gene: TRBV28; CDR3aa: CASSLLGQGAGEQFF; CDR3nt: TGTGCCAGCAGTTTATTGGGGCAGGGGGCTGGTGAGCAGTTCTTC
abundance: -; d_gene: TRBD1; j_gene: TRBJ1-6; v_gene: TRBV25-1; CDR3aa: CASRGRGYAPLHF; CDR3nt: TGTGCCAGCAGGGGCAGGGGGTATGCACCCCTCCACTTT
abundance: -; d_gene: TRBD1; j_gene: TRBJ1-2; v_gene: TRBV18; CDR3aa: CASSPGGQEFVYGYTF; CDR3nt: TGTGCCAGCTCACCTGGAGGACAGGAGTTCGTATATGGCTACACCTTC
abundance: -; d_gene: -; j_gene: TRBJ1-1; v_gene: TRBV11-3; CDR3aa: CASLRGAVNTEAFF; CDR3nt: TGTGCCAGCCTACGTGGGGCAGTAAACACTGAAGCTTTCTTT
abundance: -; d_gene: -; j_gene: TRBJ1-4; v_gene: TRBV10-1; CDR3aa: CASSERGGNEKLFF; CDR3nt: TGCGCCAGCAGTGAACGGGGGGGAAATGAAAAACTGTTTTTT
abundance: -; d_gene: TRBD1; j_gene: TRBJ1-5; v_gene: TRBV6-5; CDR3aa: CASRRDRNSNQPQHF; CDR3nt: TGTGCCAGCAGAAGGGACAGAAATAGCAATCAGCCCCAGCATTTT
abundance: -; d_gene: TRBD1; j_gene: TRBJ1-2; v_gene: TRBV14; CDR3aa: CASSQSGQTLPGGYGYTF; CDR3nt: TGTGCCAGCAGCCAATCGGGACAGACCTTACCAGGGGGCTATGGCTACACCTTC
abundance: -; d_gene: TRBD1; j_gene: TRBJ1-2; v_gene: TRBV6-5; CDR3aa: CASTNRGAYGYTF; CDR3nt: TGTGCCAGCACTAACAGGGGGGCCTATGGCTACACCTTC
abundance: -; d_gene: -; j_gene: TRBJ1-2; v_gene: TRBV5-4; CDR3aa: CASSSGGANYGYTF; CDR3nt: TGTGCCAGCAGCTCGGGGGGGGCTAACTATGGCTACACCTTC
abundance: -; d_gene: -; j_gene: TRBJ2-7; v_gene: TRBV4-1; CDR3aa: CASSQDWPGESYEQYF; CDR3nt: TGCGCCAGCAGCCAAGATTGGCCAGGGGAGTCCTACGAGCAGTACTTC
abundance: once; d_gene: TRBD1; j_gene: TRBJ2-5; v_gene: TRBV6-5; CDR3aa: CASSTTGYQETQYF; CDR3nt: TGTGCCAGCAGTACGACAGGGTACCAAGAGACCCAGTACTTC
abundance: -; d_gene: -; j_gene: TRBJ1-3; v_gene: TRBV9; CDR3aa: CASSAEGTSGNTIYF; CDR3nt: TGTGCCAGCAGCGCCGAGGGTACCTCCGGAAACACCATATATTTT
abundance: few; d_gene: -; j_gene: TRBJ2-7; v_gene: TRBV5-4; CDR3aa: CASSFRIAGEQYF; CDR3nt: TGTGCCAGCAGCTTCCGGATTGCGGGCGAGCAGTACTTC
abundance: -; d_gene: -; j_gene: TRBJ2-5; v_gene: TRBV29-1; CDR3aa: CSARDYQETQYF; CDR3nt: TGCAGCGCCCGGGACTACCAAGAGACCCAGTACTTC
abundance: -; d_gene: -; j_gene: TRBJ2-3; v_gene: TRBV5-5; CDR3aa: CASSLVADTQYF; CDR3nt: TGTGCCAGCAGCTTGGTAGCAGATACGCAGTATTTT
abundance: -; d_gene: TRBD1; j_gene: TRBJ2-7; v_gene: TRBV28; CDR3aa: CATMTGGNEQYF; CDR3nt: TGTGCCACCATGACAGGGGGAAACGAGCAGTACTTC